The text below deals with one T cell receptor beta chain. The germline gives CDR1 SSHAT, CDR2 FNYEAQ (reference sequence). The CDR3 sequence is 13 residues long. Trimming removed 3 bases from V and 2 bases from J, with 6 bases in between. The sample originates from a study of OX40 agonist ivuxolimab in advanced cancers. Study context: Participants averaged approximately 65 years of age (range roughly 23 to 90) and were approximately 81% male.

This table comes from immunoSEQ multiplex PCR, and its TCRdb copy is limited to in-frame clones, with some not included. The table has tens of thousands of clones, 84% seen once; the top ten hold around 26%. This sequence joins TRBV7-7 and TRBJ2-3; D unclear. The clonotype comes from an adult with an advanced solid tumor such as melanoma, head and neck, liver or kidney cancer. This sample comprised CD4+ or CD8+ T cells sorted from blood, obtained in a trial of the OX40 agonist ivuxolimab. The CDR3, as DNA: TGTGCCAGCAGCTTGGAGCTCACAGATACGCAGTATTTT. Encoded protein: CASSLELTDTQYF.